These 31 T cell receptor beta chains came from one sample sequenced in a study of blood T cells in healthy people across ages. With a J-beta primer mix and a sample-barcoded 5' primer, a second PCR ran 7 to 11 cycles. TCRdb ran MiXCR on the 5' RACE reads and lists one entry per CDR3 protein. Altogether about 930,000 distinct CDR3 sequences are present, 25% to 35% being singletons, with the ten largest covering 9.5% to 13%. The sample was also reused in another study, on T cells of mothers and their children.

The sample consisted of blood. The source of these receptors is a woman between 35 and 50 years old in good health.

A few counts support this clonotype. This CDR3 reads CASSYGPLNYEQYF. CDR3 nucleotides: TGTGCCAGCAGTTACGGTCCGCTCAACTACGAGCAGTACTTC. The gene calls are TRBV27 and TRBJ2-7; D remains ambiguous. The CDR3 totals 14 residues. CDR1 is MNHEY, CDR2 SMNVEV, per germline (reference sequence). Trimming took 4 bases from V and 3 from J, leaving 13 bases between them.

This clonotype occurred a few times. This CDR3 reads CASSQTSGGQFF. CDR3 sequence (DNA): TGTGCCAGCAGCCAGACTAGCGGGGGGCAGTTCTTC. The V call is TRBV2, the J call TRBJ2-1; TRBD2 aligns across 12 bases. This CDR3 contains 12 residues. Looked up from germline, CDR1 is SNHLY and CDR2 is FYNNEI. With 6 bases clipped from V and 12 bases from J, the junction kept 3 bases outside the gene matches.

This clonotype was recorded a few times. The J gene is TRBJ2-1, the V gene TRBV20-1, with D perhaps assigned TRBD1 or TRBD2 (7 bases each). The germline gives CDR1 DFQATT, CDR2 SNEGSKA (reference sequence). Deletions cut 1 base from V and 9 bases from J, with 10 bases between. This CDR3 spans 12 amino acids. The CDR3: CSARVRGGEQFF. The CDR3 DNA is TGCAGTGCTAGAGTCAGGGGGGGTGAGCAGTTCTTC.

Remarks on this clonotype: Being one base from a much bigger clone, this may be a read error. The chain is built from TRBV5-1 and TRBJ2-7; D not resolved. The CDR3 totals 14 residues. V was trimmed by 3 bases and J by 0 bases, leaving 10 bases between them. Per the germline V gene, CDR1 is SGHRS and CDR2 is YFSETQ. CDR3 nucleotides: TGCGCCAGCAGCTGGAAGGCCAGCTCCTACGAGCAGTACTTC. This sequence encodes CASSWKASSYEQYF.

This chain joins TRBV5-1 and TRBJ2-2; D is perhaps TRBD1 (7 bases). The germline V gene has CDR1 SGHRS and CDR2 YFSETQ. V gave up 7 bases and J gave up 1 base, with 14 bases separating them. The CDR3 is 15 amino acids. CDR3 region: CASHAGGLNTGELFF. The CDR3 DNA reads TGCGCCAGCCACGCAGGGGGACTGAACACCGGGGAGCTGTTTTTT.

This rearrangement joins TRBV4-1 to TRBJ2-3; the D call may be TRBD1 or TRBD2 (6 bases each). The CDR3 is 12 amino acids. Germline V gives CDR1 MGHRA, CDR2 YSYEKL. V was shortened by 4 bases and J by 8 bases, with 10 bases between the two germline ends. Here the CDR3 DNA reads TGCGCCAGCAGCCTAGGGGGGAGTACGCAGTATTTT. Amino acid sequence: CASSLGGSTQYF.

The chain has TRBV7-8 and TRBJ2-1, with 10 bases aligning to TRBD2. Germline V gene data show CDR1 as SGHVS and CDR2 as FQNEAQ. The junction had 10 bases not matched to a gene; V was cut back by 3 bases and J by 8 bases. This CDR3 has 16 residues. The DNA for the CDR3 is TGTGCCAGCAGCTTCCCCGGGACTAGCGCAATTTATGAGCAGTTCTTC. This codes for CASSFPGTSAIYEQFF.

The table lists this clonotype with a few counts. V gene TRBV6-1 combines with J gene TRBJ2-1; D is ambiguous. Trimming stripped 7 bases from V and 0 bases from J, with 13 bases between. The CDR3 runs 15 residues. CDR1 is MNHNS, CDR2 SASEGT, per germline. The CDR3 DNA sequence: TGTGCCAGCACCCCGCCCGGACCCTCCTACAATGAGCAGTTCTTC. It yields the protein CASTPPGPSYNEQFF.

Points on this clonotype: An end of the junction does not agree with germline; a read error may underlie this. The CDR3 region has the DNA TGTGCCAGTAGCTCGGGTCTGGGGAACACTGAAGCTTTCTTT. Translated, it gives CASSSGLGNTEAFF. The genes are TRBV7-9 and TRBJ1-1; D unresolved. CDR3 length equals 14 residues. Germline lookup yields CDR1 SEHNR and CDR2 FQNEAQ (reference sequence). Combining the CDR3 with reference TRBV7-9 and TRBJ1-1 gives the whole variable domain DTGVSQNPRHKITKRGQNVTFRCDPISEHNRLYWYRQTLGQGPEFLTYFQNEAQLEKSRLLSDRFSAERPKGSFSTLEIQRTEQGDSAMYLCASSSGLGNTEAFFGQGTRLTVV.

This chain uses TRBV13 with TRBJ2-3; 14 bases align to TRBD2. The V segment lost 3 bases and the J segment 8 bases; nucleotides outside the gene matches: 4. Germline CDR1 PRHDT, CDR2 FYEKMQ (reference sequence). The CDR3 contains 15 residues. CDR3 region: CASSLGLAGDGTQYF. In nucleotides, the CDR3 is TGTGCCAGCAGCTTGGGACTAGCGGGGGATGGTACGCAGTATTTT.

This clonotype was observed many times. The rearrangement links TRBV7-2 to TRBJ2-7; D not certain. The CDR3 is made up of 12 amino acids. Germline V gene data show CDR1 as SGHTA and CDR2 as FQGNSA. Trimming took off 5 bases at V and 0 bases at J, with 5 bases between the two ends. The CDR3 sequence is CASSPASYEQYF. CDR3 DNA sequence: TGTGCCAGCAGCCCAGCCTCCTACGAGCAGTACTTC.

CDR3 residues: CASSSRLAGAEQFF. CDR3 nucleotide sequence: TGTGCCAGCAGCTCGAGACTAGCGGGGGCCGAGCAGTTCTTC. The chain carries TRBV7-9 and TRBJ2-1; TRBD2 matches at 12 bases. Germline V gene sequence: CDR1 SEHNR, CDR2 FQNEAQ (reference sequence). This CDR3 region has 14 residues. The J segment lost 10 bases and the V segment lost 4 bases, leaving 5 bases of the junction unmatched.

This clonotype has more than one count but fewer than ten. CDR3 in DNA: TGTGCCAGCAGCCAAGTAGGGATTAACTATGGCTACACCTTC. This gives the protein CASSQVGINYGYTF. This chain connects TRBV3-1 to TRBJ1-2; no reliable D call. The V end was cut by 1 base, the J end by 1 base, with 7 bases between. Germline CDR1 is LGHDT and CDR2 is YNNKEL (reference sequence). There are 14 residues in the CDR3.

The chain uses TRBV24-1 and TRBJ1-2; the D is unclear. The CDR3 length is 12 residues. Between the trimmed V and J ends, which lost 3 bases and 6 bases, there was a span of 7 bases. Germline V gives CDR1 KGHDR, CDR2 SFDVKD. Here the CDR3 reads CATSDMEHGYTF. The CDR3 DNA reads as TGTGCCACCAGTGATATGGAACATGGCTACACCTTC.

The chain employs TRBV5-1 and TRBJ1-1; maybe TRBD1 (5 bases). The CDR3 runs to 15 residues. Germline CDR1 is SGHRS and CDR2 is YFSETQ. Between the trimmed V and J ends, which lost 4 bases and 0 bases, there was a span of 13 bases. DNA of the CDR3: TGCGCCAGCAGCGGACAACCAGGGTTGAACACTGAAGCTTTCTTT. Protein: CASSGQPGLNTEAFF.

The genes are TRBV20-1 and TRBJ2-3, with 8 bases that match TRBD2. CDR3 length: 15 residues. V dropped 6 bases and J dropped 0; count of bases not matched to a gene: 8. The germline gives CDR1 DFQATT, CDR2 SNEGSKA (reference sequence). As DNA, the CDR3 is TGCAGTGCGATCCGGGGGGGAACTAGCACAGATACGCAGTATTTT. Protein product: CSAIRGGTSTDTQYF.

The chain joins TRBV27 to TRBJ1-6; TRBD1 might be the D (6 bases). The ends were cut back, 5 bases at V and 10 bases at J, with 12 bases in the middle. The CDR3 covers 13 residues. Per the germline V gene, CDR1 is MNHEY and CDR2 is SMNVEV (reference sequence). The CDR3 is CASSPRGGSPLHF. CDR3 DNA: TGTGCCAGCAGTCCCAGGGGAGGATCACCCCTCCACTTT.

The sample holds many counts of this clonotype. CDR3 protein: CASSLAGLTYF. The CDR3 DNA reads as TGTGCCAGCAGTCTCGCGGGCCTGACGTACTTC. The J gene is TRBJ2-7, the V gene TRBV6-6, with a weak D call TRBD2 (5 bases). Trimming removed 5 bases from V and 12 bases from J, with 14 bases in between. The CDR3 has 11 residues. From germline, CDR1 is MNHNY and CDR2 SVGAGI (reference sequence).

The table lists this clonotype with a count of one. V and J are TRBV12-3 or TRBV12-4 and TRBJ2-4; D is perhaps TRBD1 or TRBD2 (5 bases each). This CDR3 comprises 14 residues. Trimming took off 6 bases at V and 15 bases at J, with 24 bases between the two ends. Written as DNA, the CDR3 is TGTGCCAGCAGCTGGGGACCCGCGTGGGGCGAGCGGTACTTC. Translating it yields CASSWGPAWGERYF.

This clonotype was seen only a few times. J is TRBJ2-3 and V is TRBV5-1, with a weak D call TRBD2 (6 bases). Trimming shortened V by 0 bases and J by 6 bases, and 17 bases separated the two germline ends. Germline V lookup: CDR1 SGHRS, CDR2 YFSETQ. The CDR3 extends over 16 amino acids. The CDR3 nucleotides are TGCGCCAGCAGCTTGGGGCGTAGCGGTCCCACGGATACGCAGTATTTT. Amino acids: CASSLGRSGPTDTQYF. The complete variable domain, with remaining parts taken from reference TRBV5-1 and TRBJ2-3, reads KAGVTQTPRYLIKTRGQQVTLSCSPISGHRSVSWYQQTPGQGLQFLFEYFSETQRNKGNFPGRFSGRQFSNSRSEMNVSTLELGDSALYLCASSLGRSGPTDTQYFGPGTRLTVL.

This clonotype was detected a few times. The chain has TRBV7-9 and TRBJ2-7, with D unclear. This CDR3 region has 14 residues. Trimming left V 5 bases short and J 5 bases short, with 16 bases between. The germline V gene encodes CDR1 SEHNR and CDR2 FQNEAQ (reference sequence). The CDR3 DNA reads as TGTGCCAGCAGCCCCAGAGGTAGGGTAAACGAGCAGTACTTC. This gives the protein CASSPRGRVNEQYF.

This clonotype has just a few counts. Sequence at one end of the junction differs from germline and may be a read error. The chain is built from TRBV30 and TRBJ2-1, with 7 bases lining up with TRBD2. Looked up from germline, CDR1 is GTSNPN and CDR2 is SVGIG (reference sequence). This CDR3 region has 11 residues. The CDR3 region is CGGSSYNEQFF. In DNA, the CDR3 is TGCGGGGGGAGCTCCTACAATGAGCAGTTCTTC. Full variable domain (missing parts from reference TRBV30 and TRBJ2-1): SQTIHQWPATLVQPVGSPLSLECTVEGTSNPNLYWYRQAAGRGLQLLFYSVGIGQISSEVPQNLSASRPQDRQFILSSKKLLLSDSGFYLCGGSSYNEQFFGPGTRLTVL.

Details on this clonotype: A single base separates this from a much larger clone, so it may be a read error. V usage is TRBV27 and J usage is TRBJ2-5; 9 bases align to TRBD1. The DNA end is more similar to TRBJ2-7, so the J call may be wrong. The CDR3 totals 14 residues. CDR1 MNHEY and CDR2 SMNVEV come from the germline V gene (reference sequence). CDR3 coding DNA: TGTGCCAGCAGGACAGACAGGGGGTGGAGCGAGCAGTACTTC. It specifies CASRTDRGWSEQYF.

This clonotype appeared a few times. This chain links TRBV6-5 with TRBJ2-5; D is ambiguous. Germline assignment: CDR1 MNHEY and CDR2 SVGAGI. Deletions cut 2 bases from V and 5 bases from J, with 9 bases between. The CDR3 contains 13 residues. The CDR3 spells CASSYRLGETQYF. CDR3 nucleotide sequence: TGTGCCAGCAGTTACCGTCTAGGGGAGACCCAGTACTTC.

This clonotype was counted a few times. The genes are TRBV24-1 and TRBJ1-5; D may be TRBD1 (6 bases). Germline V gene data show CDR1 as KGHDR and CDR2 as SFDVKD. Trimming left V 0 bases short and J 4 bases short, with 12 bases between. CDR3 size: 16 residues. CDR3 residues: CATSDLKGGPNQPQHF. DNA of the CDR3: TGTGCCACCAGTGATTTGAAGGGGGGCCCAAATCAGCCCCAGCATTTT.

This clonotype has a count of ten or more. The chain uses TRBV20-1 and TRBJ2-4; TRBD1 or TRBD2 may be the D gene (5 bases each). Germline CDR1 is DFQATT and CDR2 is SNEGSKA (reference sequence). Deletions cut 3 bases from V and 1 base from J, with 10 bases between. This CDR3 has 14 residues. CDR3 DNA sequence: TGCAGTGCTAGGATGGGGGAGGCCAAAAACATTCAGTACTTC. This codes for CSARMGEAKNIQYF.

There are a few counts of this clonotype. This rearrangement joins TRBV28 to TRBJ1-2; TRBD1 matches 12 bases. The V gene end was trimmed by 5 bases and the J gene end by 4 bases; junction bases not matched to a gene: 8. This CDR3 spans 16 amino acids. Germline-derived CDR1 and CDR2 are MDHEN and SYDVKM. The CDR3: CASSPLGQGASYGYTF. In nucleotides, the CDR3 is TGTGCCAGCAGTCCCTTGGGACAGGGGGCCAGCTATGGCTACACCTTC.

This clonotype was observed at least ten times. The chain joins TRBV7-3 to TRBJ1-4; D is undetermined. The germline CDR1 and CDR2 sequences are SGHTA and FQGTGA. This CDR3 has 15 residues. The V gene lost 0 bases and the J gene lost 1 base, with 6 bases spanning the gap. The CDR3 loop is CASSLTGGTNEKLFF. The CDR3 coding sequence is TGTGCCAGCAGCTTAACGGGTGGAACTAATGAAAAACTGTTTTTT.

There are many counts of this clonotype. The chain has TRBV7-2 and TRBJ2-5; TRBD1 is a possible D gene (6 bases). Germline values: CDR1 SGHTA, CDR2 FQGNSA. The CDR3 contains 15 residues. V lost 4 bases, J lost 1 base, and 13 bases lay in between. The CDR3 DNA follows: TGTGCCAGCAGCTCCTACGACAGGCTCCAAGAGACCCAGTACTTC. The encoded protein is CASSSYDRLQETQYF.

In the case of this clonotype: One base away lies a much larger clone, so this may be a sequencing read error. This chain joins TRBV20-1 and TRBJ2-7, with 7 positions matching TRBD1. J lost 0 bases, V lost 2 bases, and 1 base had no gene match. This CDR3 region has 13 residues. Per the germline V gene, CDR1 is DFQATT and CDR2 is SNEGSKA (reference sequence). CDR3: CSARNRGSYEQYF. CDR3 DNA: TGCAGTGCTAGAAACAGGGGCTCCTACGAGCAGTACTTC.

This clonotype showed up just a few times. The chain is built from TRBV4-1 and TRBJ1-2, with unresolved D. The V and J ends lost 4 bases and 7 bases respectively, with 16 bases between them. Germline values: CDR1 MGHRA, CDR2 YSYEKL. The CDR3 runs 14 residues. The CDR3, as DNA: TGCGCCAGCAGCCCGGTATTCCAAGAGGGTGGCTACACCTTC. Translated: CASSPVFQEGGYTF.